Presented here are 13 T cell receptor beta chains from one specimen sequenced in a study of OX40 agonist ivuxolimab in advanced cancers. Profiling relied on immunoSEQ multiplex PCR, and the TCRdb table lists in-frame clones only, not all of them. The data hold 120,000 or so clones, with roughly nine tenths observed a single time. The sequences come from CD4+ or CD8+ T cells sorted from blood, collected in a trial of the OX40 agonist ivuxolimab. The receptor set was obtained from an adult with an advanced solid tumor such as melanoma, head and neck, liver or kidney cancer.

The chain is built from TRBV4-3 and TRBJ1-2; TRBD1 agrees at 11 bases. This CDR3 spans 16 amino acids. Germline CDR1 reads LGHNA; CDR2 reads YSLEER. V shed 1 base, J shed 6 bases, and the junction held 7 bases outside the gene matches. The CDR3 nucleotides are TGCGCCAGCAGCCAAGCCAACGGACAGGGGGCTCATGGCTACACCTTC. Translation: CASSQANGQGAHGYTF.

This clone occurred once. The chain has TRBV11-2 and TRBJ2-7; tentatively, D is TRBD1 (6 bases). This CDR3 region has 12 residues. Trimming took 4 bases from V and 5 from J, leaving 9 bases between them. Germline lookup yields CDR1 SGHAT and CDR2 FQNNGV. The CDR3 region is CASSYGQHEQYF. As DNA, the CDR3 is TGTGCCAGCAGCTACGGACAGCACGAGCAGTACTTC.

The chain uses TRBV6-5 and TRBJ1-2, with 11 bases lining up with TRBD1. In germline, CDR1 is MNHEY, CDR2 SVGAGI. The trim removed 4 bases at V and 7 bases at J, leaving 2 bases unmatched. CDR3 length equals 13 residues. Here the CDR3 DNA reads TGTGCCAGCAGTTCGGACAGGGGGCCTGGCTACACCTTC. Translated, it gives CASSSDRGPGYTF.

CDR3 bases: TGTGCCAGCAGGACGTATTTGGGTGGCACTGAAGCTTTCTTT. It specifies CASRTYLGGTEAFF. This chain links TRBV28 with TRBJ1-1; D gene uncertain. Germline loops: CDR1 MDHEN, CDR2 SYDVKM. Deletions cut 6 bases from V and 4 bases from J, with 15 bases between. The CDR3 covers 14 residues.

In this sample, this clone turned up once. V usage is TRBV19 and J usage is TRBJ1-4, with D tentatively TRBD1 (5 bases). Germline assignment: CDR1 LNHDA and CDR2 SQIVND (reference sequence). V lost 9 bases, J lost 0 bases, and 11 bases lay in between. CDR3 length: 14 residues. In nucleotides, the CDR3 is TGTGCCAGCGCCGGACAAGCAACTAATGAAAAACTGTTTTTT. This codes for CASAGQATNEKLFF. Full variable domain (rest looked up from reference TRBV19 and TRBJ1-4): DGGITQSPKYLFRKEGQNVTLSCEQNLNHDAMYWYRQDPGQGLRLIYYSQIVNDFQKGDIAEGYSVSREKKESFPLTVTSAQKNPTAFYLCASAGQATNEKLFFGSGTQLSVL.

The chain uses TRBV19 and TRBJ2-1, with 7 bases lining up with TRBD2. Trimming took 2 bases from V and 4 from J; bases not matched to a gene: 2. The CDR3 runs 14 residues. CDR1 and CDR2 from the germline V gene are LNHDA and SQIVND (reference sequence). In DNA form, the CDR3 reads TGTGCCAGTAGTATATCAGCGGGGTACAATGAGCAGTTCTTC. It codes for CASSISAGYNEQFF.

The chain carries TRBV9 and TRBJ1-3; D unresolved. V was cut by 0 bases and J by 1 base, with 8 bases left in between. CDR3 length: 15 amino acids. Germline lookup yields CDR1 SGDLS and CDR2 YYNGEE. The CDR3 here is CASSVDSYSGNTIYF. CDR3 bases: TGTGCCAGCAGCGTAGATTCGTATTCTGGAAACACCATATATTTT.

This clone was recorded only once. DNA for the CDR3: TGTGCCAGCAGCGAAGGGAGGGGCCGGGGAAACACCATATATTTT. As protein: CASSEGRGRGNTIYF. The chain is built from TRBV11-3 and TRBJ1-3; a weak D match, TRBD1 (5 bases). Germline V gene data show CDR1 as SGHNT and CDR2 as YENEEA. CDR3 length: 15 amino acids. V was clipped by 5 bases and J by 4 bases, with 15 bases between them.

The chain uses TRBV5-1 and TRBJ1-4; D is perhaps TRBD1 (5 bases). The V gene lost 6 bases and the J gene lost 8 bases, with 17 bases spanning the gap. The CDR3 runs 14 residues. Germline CDR1 reads SGHRS; CDR2 reads YFSETQ. Written as DNA, the CDR3 is TGCGCCAGCACTCCCGGGGGTGAAGAGGAAAAACTGTTTTTT. This codes for CASTPGGEEEKLFF.

The CDR3 sequence: CASSLGLENYGYTF. As DNA, the CDR3 is TGTGCCAGCAGCTTAGGTCTGGAGAACTATGGCTACACCTTC. The rearrangement uses TRBV7-8 and TRBJ1-2, with D uncertain. The ends were cut back, 1 base at V and 2 bases at J, with 8 bases in the middle. The CDR3 is 14 residues long. Germline V gives CDR1 SGHVS, CDR2 FQNEAQ. Supplemented by reference TRBV7-8 and TRBJ1-2, the full variable domain reads GAGVSQSPRYKVAKRGQDVALRCDPISGHVSLFWYQQALGQGPEFLTYFQNEAQLDKSGLPSDRFFAERPEGSVSTLKIQRTQQEDSAVYLCASSLGLENYGYTFGSGTRLTVV.

This chain joins TRBV27 and TRBJ1-1; maybe TRBD1 (6 bases). This CDR3 has 13 residues. V lost 2 bases and J lost 5, with 9 bases in between. Looked up from germline, CDR1 is MNHEY and CDR2 is SMNVEV (reference sequence). The CDR3 loop is CASSLPGETEAFF. CDR3 DNA sequence: TGTGCCAGCAGTTTACCAGGGGAAACTGAAGCTTTCTTT.

The chain is built from TRBV25-1 and TRBJ2-7; a weak D match, TRBD1 (6 bases). Trimming took off 3 bases at V and 1 base at J, with 10 bases between the two ends. The CDR3 sequence is 14 residues long. Germline V CDR1 and CDR2: MGHDK, SYGVNS. CDR3 region: CASSETGGSYEQYF. DNA for the CDR3: TGTGCCAGCAGTGAGACAGGAGGTTCCTACGAGCAGTACTTC.

The rearrangement uses TRBV19 and TRBJ1-2; no clear D gene. This CDR3 comprises 13 residues. The germline V gene encodes CDR1 LNHDA and CDR2 SQIVND (reference sequence). V lost 2 bases to trimming and J lost 8 bases, with 12 bases between them. CDR3 residues: CASSISSVRGYTF. As DNA, the CDR3 is TGTGCCAGTAGTATAAGCAGTGTACGGGGCTACACCTTC.